This T cell receptor beta chain was obtained from a study of T cell repertoires in cytomegalovirus infection. Study in general: CMV infection plus the matching HLA type was flagged by public TCR beta signatures. Whole-study findings and limits: The ex vivo response was dominated by HLA-C-restricted CMV-specific TCR beta clonotypes. Of the TCR beta families, the public ones yielded a cumulative frequency that identified carriers of CMV plus the relevant HLA.

TCRdb used MiXCR to reprocess the reads, holding one entry per CDR3 protein. This sample carries some 220,000 distinct CDR3 sequences, approximately 6.7% of them seen once, and the ten largest clones take 5.5% to 6.5%. This clonotype was counted at least ten times. The antigen is not known. Sequenced input: PBMCs. The source of this sequence is a human donor in good health (CMV status not recorded). Some clones in this sample may be carry-over from other donors' samples.

This CDR3 is CASTWDFRNNEQFF. In nucleotides, the CDR3 is TGTGCCAGTACCTGGGACTTCCGCAACAATGAGCAGTTCTTC. The gene calls are TRBV19 and TRBJ2-1, with D maybe TRBD2 (6 bases). Trimming cost V 7 bases and J 5 bases, with 15 bases left between them. The CDR3 loop spans 14 amino acids. The germline gives CDR1 LNHDA, CDR2 SQIVND (reference sequence).